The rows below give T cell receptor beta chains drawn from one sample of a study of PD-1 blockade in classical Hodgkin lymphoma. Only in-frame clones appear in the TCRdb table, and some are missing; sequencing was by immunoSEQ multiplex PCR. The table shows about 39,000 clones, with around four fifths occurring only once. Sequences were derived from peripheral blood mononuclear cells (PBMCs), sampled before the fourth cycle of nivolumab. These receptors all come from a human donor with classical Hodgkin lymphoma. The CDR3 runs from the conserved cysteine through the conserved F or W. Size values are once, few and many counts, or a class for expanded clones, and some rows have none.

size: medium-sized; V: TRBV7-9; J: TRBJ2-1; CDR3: CASSLESQGPQFF
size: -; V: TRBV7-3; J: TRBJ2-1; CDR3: CASSLGGTTYNEQFF
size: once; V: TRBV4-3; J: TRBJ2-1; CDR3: CASSQGNWRGEGDEQFF
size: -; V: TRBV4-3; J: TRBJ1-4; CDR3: CASSQGGGFDEKLFF
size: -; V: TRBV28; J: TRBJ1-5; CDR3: CASSLYGSNQPQHF
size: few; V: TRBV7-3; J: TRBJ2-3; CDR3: CASSLGAPDTDTQYF
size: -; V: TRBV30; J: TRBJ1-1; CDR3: CAWLPPGGTEAFF
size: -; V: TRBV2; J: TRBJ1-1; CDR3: CASRTDMNTEAFF
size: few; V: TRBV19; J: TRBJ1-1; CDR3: CASSVTGGGTEAFF
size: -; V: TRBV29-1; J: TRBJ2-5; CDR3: CSVRGVGQETQYF
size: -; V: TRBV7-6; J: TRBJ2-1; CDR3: CASSSVRQNEQFF
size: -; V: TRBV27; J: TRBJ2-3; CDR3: CASSLSLNTDTQYF
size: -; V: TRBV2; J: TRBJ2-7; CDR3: CASSDPVGPYEQYF
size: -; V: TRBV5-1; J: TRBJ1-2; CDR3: CASRTDRDRASTF
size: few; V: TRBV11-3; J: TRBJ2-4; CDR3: CASSFGQAKNIQYF
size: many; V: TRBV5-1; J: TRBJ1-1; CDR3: CASSSVAGMNTEAFF
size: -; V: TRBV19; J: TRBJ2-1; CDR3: CASSGGTGGSYNEQFF
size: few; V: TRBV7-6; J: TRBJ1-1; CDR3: CASSRGLNQEAFF
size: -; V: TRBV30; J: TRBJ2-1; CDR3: CAWPVSGVSYNEQFF
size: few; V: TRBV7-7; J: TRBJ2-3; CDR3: CASSLGGGAADTQYF
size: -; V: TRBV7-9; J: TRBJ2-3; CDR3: CASSLDGDRGATDTQYF
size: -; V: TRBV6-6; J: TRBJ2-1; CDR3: CASLAGGGDEQFF
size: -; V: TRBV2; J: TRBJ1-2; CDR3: CATRRDTANYGYTF
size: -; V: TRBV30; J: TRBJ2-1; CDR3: CAWSTTGTSEVFEQFF
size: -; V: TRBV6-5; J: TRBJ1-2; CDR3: CASSQSGGSYGYTF
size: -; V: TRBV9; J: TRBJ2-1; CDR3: CASSVAGGGVGQFF
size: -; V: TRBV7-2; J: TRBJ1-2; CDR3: CASSQYGYTF
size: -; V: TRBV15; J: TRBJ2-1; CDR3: CATSRYTGKGDNEQFF
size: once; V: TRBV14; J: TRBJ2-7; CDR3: CASRKDGFSYEQYF
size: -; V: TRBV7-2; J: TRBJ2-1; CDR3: CASSPPGGKNEQFF
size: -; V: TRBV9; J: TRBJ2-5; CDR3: CASSGAGGPGETQYF
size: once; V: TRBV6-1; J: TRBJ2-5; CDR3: CASSLLAGGKETQYF
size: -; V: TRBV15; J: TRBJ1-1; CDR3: CATSNLWTGRETEAFF
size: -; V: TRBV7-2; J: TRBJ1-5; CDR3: CASSLVDGSNQPQHF
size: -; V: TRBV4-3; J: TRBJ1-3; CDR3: CASSRDSRWRNTIYF
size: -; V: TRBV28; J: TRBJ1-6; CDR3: CASSLGGNSPLHF
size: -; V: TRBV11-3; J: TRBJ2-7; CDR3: CASREGLSYEQYF
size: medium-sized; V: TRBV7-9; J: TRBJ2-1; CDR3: CASSGWDNEQFF
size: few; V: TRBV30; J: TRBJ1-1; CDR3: CAWLGQPNTEAFF
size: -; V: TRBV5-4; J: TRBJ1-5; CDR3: CASSRDGSNQPQHF
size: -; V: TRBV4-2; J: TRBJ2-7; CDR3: CASSQPSGQGGGYEQYF
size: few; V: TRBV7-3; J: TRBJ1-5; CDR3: CASSPDRGQPQHF
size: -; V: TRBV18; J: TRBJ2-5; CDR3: CASSLTSETQYF
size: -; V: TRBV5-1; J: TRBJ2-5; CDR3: CASRGGQGPQETQYF
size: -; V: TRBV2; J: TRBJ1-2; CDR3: CASTQTGAARGYTF
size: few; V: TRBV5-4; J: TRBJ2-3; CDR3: CASSLAGTDTQYF
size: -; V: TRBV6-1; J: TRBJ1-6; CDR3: CASSSYRGSPLHF
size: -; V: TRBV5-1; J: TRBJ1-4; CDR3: CASSLAGTGNEKLFF
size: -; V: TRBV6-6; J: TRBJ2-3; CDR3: CASSWGGSTDTQYF
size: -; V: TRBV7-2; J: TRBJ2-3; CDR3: CASSPGLATDTQYF
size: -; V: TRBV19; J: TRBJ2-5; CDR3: CASREGGSGETQYF
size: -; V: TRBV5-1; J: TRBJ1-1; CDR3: CASSLDRVGTEAFF